These T cell receptor beta chains were read from a single sample in a study of T cells in Graves' hyperthyroidism and ophthalmopathy. TCRdb redid the calling of the multiplex PCR reads with MiXCR, one entry per CDR3 protein. The data contain 550,000 to 800,000 distinct CDR3 sequences, roughly a sixth of them singletons. Sequencing was carried out using blood. Receptors originate from a man in his fifties or sixties with Graves' hyperthyroidism. The CDR3 runs from the conserved cysteine through the conserved F or W. Each record gives: V gene, D gene, J gene, clone size, CDR3 DNA, CDR3 protein. A D gene is named only where the DNA matches it firmly. Clone sizes are given selectively: once, few, many, or a class where the clone is expanded.

TRBV2	NA	TRBJ2-1	many	TGTGCCAGCCACCTCATAGGCAATGAGCAGTTCTTC	CASHLIGNEQFF
TRBV12-3/TRBV12-4	NA	TRBJ1-2	many	TGTGCCAGCAACCCTCCCCTTGGGTATGGCTACACCTTC	CASNPPLGYGYTF
TRBV6-2/TRBV6-3	NA	TRBJ2-7	many	TGTGCCAGCAGTCAACCCCGGGGCAGGTTGTACGAGCAGTACTTC	CASSQPRGRLYEQYF
TRBV13	TRBD2	TRBJ2-3	many	TGTGCCAGCAGCCTCTGGACTAGCGGGACTTCAGATACGCAGTATTTT	CASSLWTSGTSDTQYF
TRBV5-4	TRBD2	TRBJ2-5	many	TGTGCCAGCAGCTCGGGACTAGCGGAGTACCAAGAGACCCAGTACTTC	CASSSGLAEYQETQYF
TRBV28	TRBD1	TRBJ1-2	few	TGTGCCAGCAGTTTGCGGACAGGGGTTTTGTATGGCTACACCTTC	CASSLRTGVLYGYTF
TRBV7-8	TRBD1	TRBJ1-1	many	TGTGCCAGCACCAAACAGGGGGGCCCGAACACTGAAGCTTTCTTT	CASTKQGGPNTEAFF
TRBV6-1	TRBD2	TRBJ2-1	many	TGTGCCAGCAGTGAAGCGCTAGGACTAGCGCAAAGTGAGCAGTTCTTC	CASSEALGLAQSEQFF
TRBV3-1	NA	TRBJ2-1	few	TGTGCCAGCAGCCCCCGACCCCGGGGGGCAGTCTACAATGAGCAGTTCTTC	CASSPRPRGAVYNEQFF
TRBV14	NA	TRBJ2-2	few	TGTGCCAGCAGCCAATCGGGGGCGGTCGGCACCGGGGAGCTGTTTTTT	CASSQSGAVGTGELFF
TRBV7-8	NA	TRBJ1-5	many	TGTGCCAGCAGCATACAGGGTCAGCCCCAGCATTTT	CASSIQGQPQHF
TRBV2	NA	TRBJ2-1	few	TGTGCCAGCAGTGAGGAACAGAGCTCCTACAATGAGCAGTTCTTC	CASSEEQSSYNEQFF
TRBV5-1	NA	TRBJ2-5	few	TGCGCCAGCAGCTTGGGGGACACCCAAGAGACCCAGTACTTC	CASSLGDTQETQYF
TRBV27	NA	TRBJ1-3	many	TGTGCCAGCAGTAGACAGTTAAGCTCTGGAAACACCATATATTTT	CASSRQLSSGNTIYF
TRBV7-2	NA	TRBJ2-2	many	TGTGCCAGCAGCCCGGACTTAGACACCGGGGAGCTGTTTTTT	CASSPDLDTGELFF
TRBV14	NA	TRBJ2-1	NA	TGTGCCAGCAGCCAATTTACTAGCTTCAATGAGCAGTTCTTC	CASSQFTSFNEQFF
TRBV27	NA	TRBJ2-7	many	TGTGCCAGCAGTTTATCGGAGTTCCACGAGCAGTACTTC	CASSLSEFHEQYF
TRBV4-3	TRBD2	TRBJ2-5	many	TGCGCCAGCAGCCAAGGGGCGAGCGGGAGAACAGGAGAGACCCAGTACTTC	CASSQGASGRTGETQYF
TRBV28	NA	TRBJ2-7	many	TGTGCCAGCAGTACAGGATACAGGTCCTACGAGCAGTACTTC	CASSTGYRSYEQYF
TRBV2	NA	TRBJ1-3	many	TGTGCCAGCAGTGTGGCAGGGAATATGAACACCATATATTTT	CASSVAGNMNTIYF
TRBV30	NA	TRBJ2-7	NA	TGTGCCTGGACCCAGAGGTCCGAGCAGTACTTC	CAWTQRSEQYF
TRBV12-3/TRBV12-4	NA	TRBJ2-1	few	TGTGCCAGCAGGGGATCGACGGATAGCTCCTACAATGAGCAGTTCTTC	CASRGSTDSSYNEQFF
TRBV5-6	NA	TRBJ2-1	few	TGTGCCAGCAGCTGGAGACGTAACAATGAGCAGTTCTTC	CASSWRRNNEQFF
TRBV4-2	NA	TRBJ1-2	NA	TGTGCCAGCAGCCAAGAAGGACAGCCCTTTAACTATGGCTACACCTTC	CASSQEGQPFNYGYTF
TRBV11-2	NA	TRBJ2-7	NA	TGTGCCAGCAGCTTAGAGGTGGGATACTCCTACGAGCAGTACTTC	CASSLEVGYSYEQYF